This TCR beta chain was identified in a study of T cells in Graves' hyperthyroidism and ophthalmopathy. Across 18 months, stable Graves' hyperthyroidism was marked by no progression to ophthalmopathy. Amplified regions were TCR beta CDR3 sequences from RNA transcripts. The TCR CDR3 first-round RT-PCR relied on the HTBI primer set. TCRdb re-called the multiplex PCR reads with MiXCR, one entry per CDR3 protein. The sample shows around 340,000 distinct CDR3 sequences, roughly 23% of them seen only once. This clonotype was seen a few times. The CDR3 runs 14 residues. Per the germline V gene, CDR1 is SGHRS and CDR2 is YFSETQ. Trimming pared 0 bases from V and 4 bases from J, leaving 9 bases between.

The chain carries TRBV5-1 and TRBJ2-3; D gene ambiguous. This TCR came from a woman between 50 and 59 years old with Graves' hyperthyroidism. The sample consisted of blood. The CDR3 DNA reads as TGCGCCAGCAGCTTGGACATAGGGTCAGATACGCAGTATTTT. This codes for CASSLDIGSDTQYF.